These 15 T cell receptor beta chains originate from one sample sequenced in a study of blood T cells in healthy people across ages. Next came a second PCR, run for about 7 to 12 cycles, which used a sample-barcoded 5' primer along with a J-beta primer mix. From the 5' RACE reads, TCRdb called clonotypes with MiXCR, one entry per CDR3 protein. The data show hundreds of thousands of distinct CDR3 sequences, with 49% seen just once and approximately 32% held by the top ten. Sequences were obtained from blood. The origin of the receptors is a woman aged 60-75 years in good health.

The V gene is TRBV20-1, the J gene TRBJ1-2; D remains ambiguous. Germline V lookup: CDR1 DFQATT, CDR2 SNEGSKA (reference sequence). The ends were cut back, 3 bases at V and 8 bases at J, with 16 bases in the middle. The CDR3 has 13 amino acids. CDR3 bases: TGCAGTGCTAGCTCGGGCACTGTACAAGGCTACACCTTC. It yields the protein CSASSGTVQGYTF.

The V and J genes are TRBV5-1 and TRBJ1-2; the match to TRBD1 covers 10 bases. There are 14 residues in the CDR3. Losses at the gene ends were 7 bases for V and 1 base for J; bases not matched to a gene: 4. Germline V gene data show CDR1 as SGHRS and CDR2 as YFSETQ. The CDR3 reads CASRGTGDNYGYTF. CDR3 DNA: TGCGCCAGCCGCGGGACAGGGGATAACTATGGCTACACCTTC.

The rearrangement uses TRBV7-9 and TRBJ2-3; the match to TRBD1 covers 10 bases. Trimming removed 5 bases from V and 3 bases from J; junction bases left unmatched: 5. Germline V gene sequence: CDR1 SEHNR, CDR2 FQNEAQ (reference sequence). The CDR3 runs to 15 residues. As DNA, the CDR3 is TGTGCCAGCAGCAGGGACAGGGGAGGTACAGATACGCAGTATTTT. It translates to CASSRDRGGTDTQYF.

This clonotype showed up just once. This chain joins TRBV7-9 and TRBJ2-7, with a possible D match to TRBD1 (5 bases). Germline loops: CDR1 SEHNR, CDR2 FQNEAQ (reference sequence). Deletions cut 2 bases from V and 6 bases from J, with 14 bases between. The CDR3 has 14 residues. The CDR3 sequence: CASSLRQGLSEQYF. CDR3 coding DNA: TGTGCCAGCAGCTTAAGGCAGGGTTTAAGCGAGCAGTACTTC.

This rearrangement joins TRBV4-2 to TRBJ2-1, with 7 bases that match TRBD2. V trimming: 1 base; J trimming: 8 bases; junction bases outside the gene matches: 5. CDR1 and CDR2 (germline): LGHNA, YNFKEQ. The CDR3 loop spans 14 amino acids. The CDR3 sequence is CASSQGTSPDEQFF. The CDR3 region has the DNA TGTGCCAGCAGCCAAGGGACTAGTCCTGATGAGCAGTTCTTC.

This clonotype is medium-sized by share. This chain uses TRBV3-1 with TRBJ2-7; tentatively, D is TRBD1 (6 bases). The CDR3 contains 13 residues. The V and J ends lost 4 bases and 6 bases respectively, with 13 bases between them. CDR1 is LGHDT, CDR2 YNNKEL, per germline (reference sequence). CDR3 sequence reads: CASSRRGLGEQYF. DNA for the CDR3: TGTGCCAGCAGCCGCAGGGGTTTAGGCGAGCAGTACTTC.

V gene TRBV4-3 combines with J gene TRBJ2-6, with 7 bases matching TRBD1. CDR3 length: 17 residues. The trim removed 1 base at V and 0 bases at J, leaving 3 bases unmatched. Germline values: CDR1 LGHNA, CDR2 YSLEER. The CDR3: CASSQGDSLSGANVLTF. The CDR3 DNA sequence: TGCGCCAGCAGCCAAGGGGACAGCCTCTCTGGGGCCAACGTCCTGACTTTC.

V usage is TRBV20-1 and J usage is TRBJ1-2; no firm D call. This CDR3 contains 13 residues. V was clipped by 3 bases and J by 4 bases, with 12 bases between them. Germline CDR1 is DFQATT and CDR2 is SNEGSKA (reference sequence). CDR3 loop: CSASGGNFYGYTF. The CDR3 DNA reads as TGCAGTGCTAGTGGAGGGAATTTCTATGGCTACACCTTC.

The V call is TRBV4-2, the J call TRBJ2-3; unclear D gene. The germline V gene has CDR1 LGHNA and CDR2 YNFKEQ. Trimming took off 0 bases at V and 4 bases at J, with 14 bases between the two ends. This CDR3 spans 16 amino acids. The CDR3, as DNA: TGTGCCAGCAGCCAAGATGGGTCCTCCAACCCAGATACGCAGTATTTT. The encoded protein is CASSQDGSSNPDTQYF.

There are a few counts of this clonotype. The V call is TRBV6-2 or TRBV6-3, the J call TRBJ2-1; TRBD2 matches at 10 bases. The CDR3 covers 15 residues. Germline V CDR1 and CDR2: MNHEY, SVGEGT. J was trimmed by 6 bases and V by 5 bases; bases with no gene match: 7. The CDR3 DNA follows: TGTGCCAGCAGTAAATTTGGGACTAGCGTCAATGAGCAGTTCTTC. Amino acids: CASSKFGTSVNEQFF.

The chain uses TRBV7-2 and TRBJ2-5, with D possibly TRBD2 on 5 matching bases. CDR3 length equals 11 residues. The V gene's germline CDR1 is SGHTA and CDR2 FQGNSA. The V and J ends lost 6 bases and 11 bases respectively, with 13 bases between them. The CDR3 DNA sequence: TGTGCCAGCAGTCTAGCCCTGGAGCAGTACTTC. Translation: CASSLALEQYF. Using reference TRBV7-2 and TRBJ2-5 for the parts outside the CDR3, the full variable domain is GAGVSQSPSNKVTEKGKDVELRCDPISGHTALYWYRQSLGQGLEFLIYFQGNSAPDKSGLPSDRFSAERTGGSVSTLTIQRTQQEDSAVYLCASSLALEQYFGPGTRLLVL.

The chain is built from TRBV20-1 and TRBJ2-3, with 14 bases identical to TRBD2. Germline V gives CDR1 DFQATT, CDR2 SNEGSKA (reference sequence). This CDR3 region has 15 residues. Germline trimming cut 4 bases from V and 5 bases from J; bases unmatched to any gene: 5. The CDR3 here is CSATQTSGRGDTQYF. CDR3 nucleotides: TGCAGTGCTACGCAGACTAGCGGGAGGGGAGATACGCAGTATTTT.

This chain joins TRBV7-9 and TRBJ2-5, with a weak D call TRBD2 (6 bases). TRBJ2-1 matches the DNA end more closely, so the J call is doubtful. Looked up from germline, CDR1 is SEHNR and CDR2 is FQNEAQ (reference sequence). The CDR3 runs 16 residues. As DNA, the CDR3 is TGTGCCAGCAGCCTACCGGGAGCCCGTTTGGGGGAGACCCAGTTCTTC. Residues: CASSLPGARLGETQFF.

Concerning this clonotype: The junction and the germline gene differ at one end; a read error may be behind it. CDR3 region: CASGSGQEGTDTRYF. CDR3 DNA: TGCGCCAGCGGCTCGGGACAGGAAGGCACAGATACGCGGTATTTT. The chain links TRBV5-1 to TRBJ2-3, with 8 bases that match TRBD1. The CDR3 sequence is 15 residues long. CDR1 and CDR2 (germline): SGHRS, YFSETQ. Combining the CDR3 with reference TRBV5-1 and TRBJ2-3 gives the whole variable domain KAGVTQTPRYLIKTRGQQVTLSCSPISGHRSVSWYQQTPGQGLQFLFEYFSETQRNKGNFPGRFSGRQFSNSRSEMNVSTLELGDSALYLCASGSGQEGTDTRYFGPGTRLTVL.

This clonotype was picked up a small number of times. The chain recombines TRBV7-2 with TRBJ2-7; no firm D call. Per germline, CDR1 SGHTA and CDR2 FQGNSA. The CDR3 extends over 15 amino acids. Between the trimmed V and J ends, which lost 0 bases and 1 base, there was a span of 10 bases. The CDR3 bases are TGTGCCAGCAGCTTAGCTTTAGGTTTATCCTACGAGCAGTACTTC. Translating gives CASSLALGLSYEQYF. The full variable domain, its missing parts supplied by reference TRBV7-2 and TRBJ2-7, is GAGVSQSPSNKVTEKGKDVELRCDPISGHTALYWYRQSLGQGLEFLIYFQGNSAPDKSGLPSDRFSAERTGGSVSTLTIQRTQQEDSAVYLCASSLALGLSYEQYFGPGTRLTVT.